A selection of T cell receptor beta chains follows, all from one sample in a study of blood T cells in healthy people across ages. MiXCR, applied by TCRdb to the 5' RACE reads, yields one record per CDR3 protein. The sample carries approximately 2,000,000 distinct CDR3 sequences, more than 35% recorded once. The sample taken for sequencing was blood. The receptors were gathered from a human donor in good health. Both conserved end residues are part of each CDR3. Each record gives: V gene, D gene, J gene, clone size, CDR3 protein, CDR3 DNA. A D gene is named only where the DNA matches it firmly. Size is stated for part of the rows, as once, few or many counts, or as a class when the clone is expanded.

TRBV7-3,NA,TRBJ2-1,few,CASSSTLRGSSEQFF,TGTGCCAGCAGCTCGACTCTCCGGGGGAGCAGTGAGCAGTTCTTC
TRBV7-8,NA,TRBJ2-1,NA,CASSLGGGPRYNEQFF,TGTGCCAGCAGCTTAGGCGGGGGCCCGAGATACAATGAGCAGTTCTTC
TRBV11-2,NA,TRBJ1-2,few,CASSLSDGSGYTF,TGTGCCAGCAGCTTATCGGACGGCTCTGGCTACACCTTC
TRBV4-1,NA,TRBJ2-5,few,CASSQGDGAPVETQYF,TGCGCCAGCAGCCAAGGAGACGGGGCCCCGGTGGAGACCCAGTACTTC
TRBV5-1,NA,TRBJ2-5,NA,CASSLAAEETRYF,TGCGCCAGCAGCTTGGCCGCAGAGGAGACCCGGTACTTC
TRBV7-2,TRBD2,TRBJ2-2,few,CASSPRLAGVTGELFF,TGTGCCAGCAGCCCCCGACTAGCGGGAGTGACCGGGGAGCTGTTTTTT
TRBV7-8,NA,TRBJ1-3,NA,CASSPWAGNTIYF,TGTGCCAGCAGCCCTTGGGCTGGAAACACCATATATTTT
TRBV4-2,TRBD2,TRBJ2-3,NA,CASSQVELALQSTDTQYF,TGTGCCAGCAGCCAAGTAGAACTAGCGCTTCAGAGCACAGATACGCAGTATTTT
TRBV20-1,NA,TRBJ2-3,many,CSARDGVVGDTQYF,TGCAGTGCTAGAGATGGAGTGGTGGGGGATACGCAGTATTTT
TRBV2,NA,TRBJ2-3,many,CARTLSTDTQYF,TGTGCCAGGACTCTCTCCACAGATACGCAGTATTTT
TRBV9,NA,TRBJ2-7,NA,CASSVSMTAEQYF,TGTGCCAGCAGCGTAAGTATGACAGCCGAGCAGTACTTC
TRBV6-2/TRBV6-3,NA,TRBJ2-2,NA,CASSHRHAGPGELFF,TGTGCCAGCAGCCACAGGCATGCGGGACCCGGGGAGCTGTTTTTT
TRBV7-2,TRBD2,TRBJ2-1,NA,CASSLARSSGGGSSYNEQFF,TGTGCCAGCAGCTTAGCGAGGTCTAGCGGGGGGGGGAGCTCCTACAATGAGCAGTTCTTC
TRBV3-1,TRBD1,TRBJ1-4,many,CASSQVGQGLEKLFF,TGTGCCAGCAGCCAAGTTGGACAGGGTCTTGAAAAACTGTTTTTT
TRBV28,NA,TRBJ2-5,NA,CASSFVGVRETQYF,TGTGCCAGCAGTTTTGTGGGAGTCCGAGAGACCCAGTACTTC
TRBV5-1,TRBD1,TRBJ2-7,few,CASSFPRTGDDEQYF,TGCGCCAGCAGCTTCCCTCGGACAGGGGACGACGAGCAGTACTTC
TRBV27,NA,TRBJ1-5,few,CASSPSEGWGQPQHF,TGTGCCAGCAGTCCTAGTGAGGGGTGGGGACAGCCCCAGCATTTT
TRBV5-1,NA,TRBJ2-7,few,CANSLIGGLDEQYF,TGCGCCAACAGTTTGATTGGAGGGTTGGACGAGCAGTACTTC
TRBV9,NA,TRBJ2-7,NA,CASSVEPGYYDQYF,TGTGCCAGCAGCGTAGAGCCAGGGTACTACGATCAGTACTTC
TRBV6-2/TRBV6-3,NA,TRBJ1-1,NA,CASSRGDRGTEAFF,TGTGCCAGCAGTCGAGGGGATAGAGGCACTGAAGCTTTCTTT
TRBV9,NA,TRBJ1-2,NA,CASSGVAGDYGYTF,TGTGCCAGCAGCGGAGTGGCCGGAGACTATGGCTACACCTTC
TRBV4-3,TRBD2,TRBJ2-7,few,CASSQSRLAFYEQYF,TGCGCCAGCAGCCAATCTCGACTAGCGTTCTACGAGCAGTACTTC
TRBV29-1,TRBD1,TRBJ1-2,few,CSVDSDRAGYTF,TGCAGCGTGGATTCGGACAGGGCGGGCTACACCTTC
TRBV7-9,NA,TRBJ2-7,few,CARSPRFYEQYF,TGTGCCCGCAGCCCCCGGTTTTACGAGCAGTACTTC
TRBV20-1,NA,TRBJ2-4,few,CGASASARGIQYF,TGCGGTGCTAGCGCCTCGGCAAGAGGCATTCAGTACTTC
TRBV27,TRBD1,TRBJ2-5,NA,CASSSLDRGYGTQYF,TGTGCCAGCAGTTCCCTGGACAGGGGATATGGGACCCAGTACTTC
TRBV5-6,NA,TRBJ2-7,NA,CASSLSGLGPIAHEQYF,TGTGCCAGCAGCTTGTCAGGGCTCGGCCCCATCGCCCACGAGCAGTACTTC
TRBV12-3/TRBV12-4,NA,TRBJ1-3,NA,CASSLAGVNTIYF,TGTGCCAGCAGTTTAGCAGGGGTAAACACCATATATTTT
TRBV15,NA,TRBJ2-7,few,CATGAGGYEQYF,TGTGCCACCGGGGCAGGGGGGTACGAGCAGTACTTC
TRBV27,NA,TRBJ2-3,once,CATGARGLGDTQYF,TGTGCCACCGGGGCAAGGGGTTTGGGAGATACGCAGTATTTT
TRBV11-2,NA,TRBJ2-2,few,CASSSGLPLPPFF,TGTGCCAGCAGCTCTGGGCTTCCGTTGCCTCCGTTTTTT
TRBV11-3,NA,TRBJ2-4,few,CASSPDGQTIQYF,TGTGCCAGCAGTCCCGACGGACAAACCATTCAGTACTTC
TRBV29-1,NA,TRBJ2-5,once,CSVPWMETQYF,TGCAGCGTACCGTGGATGGAGACCCAGTACTTC
TRBV20-1,TRBD1,TRBJ2-7,NA,CSARGDTGTGYEQYF,TGCAGTGCTAGAGGGGATACCGGGACAGGCTACGAGCAGTACTTC
TRBV5-1,NA,TRBJ2-7,few,CASSSQANYEQYF,TGCGCCAGCAGCTCCCAAGCCAATTACGAGCAGTACTTC
TRBV7-2,NA,TRBJ1-2,few,CASSSRTLTNYGYTF,TGTGCCAGCAGCTCGAGGACTCTGACTAACTATGGCTACACCTTC
TRBV6-2/TRBV6-3,NA,TRBJ2-3,NA,CASSYQDTQYF,TGTGCCAGCAGTTACCAGGATACGCAGTATTTT
TRBV6-2/TRBV6-3,TRBD1,TRBJ1-5,once,CASSYSNWGQGAGQPQHF,TGTGCCAGCAGTTACTCTAATTGGGGGCAGGGGGCAGGTCAGCCCCAGCATTTT
TRBV29-1,NA,TRBJ2-6,NA,CSVYSGPGANVLTF,TGCAGCGTTTACAGCGGTCCTGGGGCCAACGTCCTGACTTTC
TRBV12-3/TRBV12-4,NA,TRBJ1-2,NA,CASSVTPNYGYTF,TGTGCCAGCAGTGTAACACCTAACTATGGCTACACCTTC
TRBV4-3,NA,TRBJ2-5,NA,CASSPSVGAKETRYF,TGCGCCAGCAGCCCGTCGGTCGGAGCGAAAGAGACCCGGTACTTC